What follows are 11 T cell receptor beta chains derived from one specimen sequenced in a study of blood T cell repertoires in COVID-19. Clones were read by immunoSEQ multiplex PCR, and TCRdb kept only the in-frame ones, dropping some. The sample lists 200,000 to 250,000 clones, about four fifths seen once, with 3% to 4% in the top ten. The specimen sequenced was PBMCs or T cells enriched from blood (not recorded which). Receptor source: a woman aged 40 to 50 who had been exposed to COVID-19.

The V gene is TRBV18, the J gene TRBJ1-5; 7 nucleotides align to TRBD1. Germline trimming cut 3 bases from V and 2 bases from J; bases unmatched to any gene: 4. The germline V gene encodes CDR1 KGHSH and CDR2 LQKENI. The CDR3 runs to 15 residues. The CDR3 spells CASSPDRAGNQPQHF. The CDR3 DNA sequence: TGTGCCAGCTCACCCGACAGGGCCGGCAATCAGCCCCAGCATTTT.

This clone was picked up one time. The CDR3 here is CASSDSGTGGGNEQFF. The CDR3 region has the DNA TGTGCCAGCAGTGACTCTGGGACAGGGGGGGGGAATGAGCAGTTCTTC. The V and J genes are TRBV6-4 and TRBJ2-1; 11 bases align to TRBD1. Germline V gene lookup returns CDR1 MRHNA and CDR2 SNTAGT. Unmatched junction bases numbered 5, after V lost 0 bases and J lost 7 bases. This CDR3 has 16 amino acids.

This chain uses TRBV11-2 with TRBJ2-7; D perhaps matches TRBD1 (6 bases). The V end was cut by 1 base, the J end by 3 bases, with 10 bases between. In germline, CDR1 is SGHAT, CDR2 FQNNGV. This CDR3 contains 14 residues. DNA of the CDR3: TGTGCCAGCAGCTTAGGTCACAGGGACTACGAGCAGTACTTC. It yields the protein CASSLGHRDYEQYF.

V usage is TRBV11-2 and J usage is TRBJ1-3; D possibly corresponds to TRBD1 (5 bases). Trimming stripped 6 bases from V and 4 bases from J, with 16 bases between. CDR1 and CDR2 (germline): SGHAT, FQNNGV. The CDR3 totals 15 residues. The CDR3 bases are TGTGCCAGCAGTCGCCCCTGGGGCAGGGGAAACACCATATATTTT. Encoded protein: CASSRPWGRGNTIYF.

The V call is TRBV15, the J call TRBJ1-1, with TRBD1 as a possible D gene (5 bases). Germline V gene lookup returns CDR1 LNHNV and CDR2 YYDKDF (reference sequence). Trimming cost V 1 base and J 8 bases, with 14 bases left between them. The CDR3 covers 14 residues. This CDR3 is CATSRGQSRTEAFF. CDR3 nucleotides: TGTGCCACCAGCAGAGGACAGAGTCGGACAGAAGCTTTCTTT.

The chain is built from TRBV21-1 and TRBJ2-7; no check of the table's D call, TRBD1, against the DNA was made. TRBV21-1 is labeled a pseudogene. The CDR3 has 15 amino acids. CDR3: CASSPPGDRGGEQYF. In nucleotides, the CDR3 is TGTGCCAGCAGCCCCCCAGGGGACAGGGGGGGCGAGCAGTACTTC.

This clone was detected once. The chain carries TRBV5-4 and TRBJ2-1, with 8 bases aligning to TRBD1. Germline CDR1 and CDR2: SGHNT and YYREEE (reference sequence). The CDR3 length is 14 residues. The trim removed 0 bases at V and 6 bases at J, leaving 2 bases unmatched. The CDR3 region is CASSLGTGPNEQFF. The CDR3 DNA follows: TGTGCCAGCAGCTTGGGGACAGGGCCCAATGAGCAGTTCTTC. The full variable domain, its missing parts supplied by reference TRBV5-4 and TRBJ2-1, is ETGVTQSPTHLIKTRGQQVTLRCSSQSGHNTVSWYQQALGQGPQFIFQYYREEENGRGNFPPRFSGLQFPNYSSELNVNALELDDSALYLCASSLGTGPNEQFFGPGTRLTVL.

V gene TRBV7-2 combines with J gene TRBJ2-3; 7 positions match TRBD1. CDR3 length: 15 residues. The V gene end was trimmed by 6 bases and the J gene end by 6 bases; junction bases not matched to a gene: 12. Germline V gene sequence: CDR1 SGHTA, CDR2 FQGNSA. CDR3 nucleotide sequence: TGTGCCAGCAGTCCAACCCGACAGGGCGCGGATACGCAGTATTTT. Translating gives CASSPTRQGADTQYF.

This clone was observed a few times. The gene calls are TRBV24-1 and TRBJ1-1, with D possibly matching TRBD1 (5 bases). The germline CDR1 and CDR2 sequences are KGHDR and SFDVKD. The CDR3 spans 15 residues. V gave up 0 bases and J gave up 4 bases, with 11 bases separating them. This CDR3 reads CATSDLRGGGTEAFF. DNA of the CDR3: TGTGCCACCAGTGATTTGAGGGGTGGTGGCACTGAAGCTTTCTTT.

The J gene is TRBJ1-1, the V gene TRBV10-3; 7 bases are shared with TRBD1. V shed 4 bases, J shed 0 bases, and the junction held 8 bases outside the gene matches. The germline V gene encodes CDR1 ENHRY and CDR2 SYGVKD. The CDR3 sequence is 16 residues long. The CDR3 spells CAISATSGQLNTEAFF. CDR3 nucleotides: TGTGCCATCAGTGCCACCTCGGGACAGTTGAACACTGAAGCTTTCTTT.

The V call is TRBV3-1 (or the pseudogene TRBV3-2), the J call TRBJ1-1, with 9 nucleotides matching TRBD1. The CDR3 totals 13 residues. Germline V gives CDR1 LGHDT, CDR2 YNNKEL (reference sequence). Losses at the gene ends were 6 bases for V and 6 bases for J; bases not matched to a gene: 5. Written as DNA, the CDR3 is TGTGCCAGCAGGAAACAGGGGGCAGCTGAAGCTTTCTTT. Encoded protein: CASRKQGAAEAFF.